A single sample is the source of the 7 T cell receptor beta chains below, sequenced in a study of cytomegalovirus exposure and HLA in healthy donors. Here immunoSEQ multiplex PCR was the method, and the copy in TCRdb shows in-frame clones only, minus some. The sample records 150,000 to 180,000 clones, about 86% being singletons. The material sequenced was PBMCs. These receptors all stem from a human donor in good health.

This clone was counted a single time. CDR3 region: CASSVRGGTSTDTQYF. DNA of the CDR3: TGTGCCAGCAGCGTAAGGGGAGGGACTAGCACAGATACGCAGTATTTT. This chain connects TRBV9 to TRBJ2-3, with 7 bases identical to TRBD2. The germline V gene encodes CDR1 SGDLS and CDR2 YYNGEE. Losses at the gene ends were 1 base for V and 0 bases for J; bases not matched to a gene: 5. The CDR3 runs 16 residues.

The V and J genes are TRBV5-1 and TRBJ2-7; maybe TRBD1 (6 bases). This CDR3 is built from 13 residues. Germline CDR1 SGHRS, CDR2 YFSETQ. Between the trimmed V and J ends, which lost 0 bases and 6 bases, there was a span of 10 bases. Written as DNA, the CDR3 is TGCGCCAGCAGCTTGGCCCAAGGGGGCGAGCAGTACTTC. Translated, it gives CASSLAQGGEQYF. The whole variable domain, filled in from reference TRBV5-1 and TRBJ2-7, reads KAGVTQTPRYLIKTRGQQVTLSCSPISGHRSVSWYQQTPGQGLQFLFEYFSETQRNKGNFPGRFSGRQFSNSRSEMNVSTLELGDSALYLCASSLAQGGEQYFGPGTRLTVT.

This clone was recorded many times. V usage is TRBV18 and J usage is TRBJ1-4; D call uncertain. V lost 3 bases, J lost 5 bases, and 10 bases lay in between. The CDR3 spans 14 residues. Germline V gene data show CDR1 as KGHSH and CDR2 as LQKENI. The CDR3 loop reads CASSPRRGNEKLFF. Here the CDR3 DNA reads TGTGCCAGCTCACCCAGACGAGGGAATGAAAAACTGTTTTTT.

The table lists this clone with a count of one. The V and J genes are TRBV25-1 and TRBJ2-1; a weak D match, TRBD2 (6 bases). Deletions cut 6 bases from V and 4 bases from J, with 16 bases between. There are 15 residues in the CDR3. Germline assignment: CDR1 MGHDK and CDR2 SYGVNS. The CDR3 reads CASSGSGRLYNEQFF. The CDR3 DNA reads as TGTGCCAGCAGCGGGTCCGGGAGATTATACAATGAGCAGTTCTTC.

This chain joins TRBV2 and TRBJ1-1; no definite D call. Trimming cost V 2 bases and J 3 bases, with 10 bases left between them. CDR1 and CDR2 from the germline V gene are SNHLY and FYNNEI. This CDR3 contains 14 residues. CDR3 DNA: TGTGCCAGCAGTGAATTCGGGTTTGACACTGAAGCTTTCTTT. Encoded protein: CASSEFGFDTEAFF.

The chain employs TRBV7-3 and TRBJ2-1; TRBD2 matches at 11 bases. Per the germline V gene, CDR1 is SGHTA and CDR2 is FQGTGA. This CDR3 contains 18 residues. The V gene end was trimmed by 0 bases and the J gene end by 4 bases; junction bases not matched to a gene: 8. CDR3 loop: CASSLTASGRFGYNEQFF. For the CDR3, the DNA is TGTGCCAGCAGCTTAACGGCTAGCGGGAGGTTCGGGTACAATGAGCAGTTCTTC. The full variable domain, its missing parts supplied by reference TRBV7-3 and TRBJ2-1, is GAGVSQTPSNKVTEKGKYVELRCDPISGHTALYWYRQSLGQGPEFLIYFQGTGAADDSGLPNDRFFAVRPEGSVSTLKIQRTERGDSAVYLCASSLTASGRFGYNEQFFGPGTRLTVL.

V and J are TRBV5-4 and TRBJ1-2; D might be TRBD1 (5 bases). Trimming removed 4 bases at V and 6 bases at J, with 22 bases between. The CDR3 has 16 residues. In germline, CDR1 is SGHNT, CDR2 YYREEE (reference sequence). CDR3: CASSLGSGRGGNGYTF. CDR3 coding DNA: TGTGCCAGCAGCCTTGGGAGTGGGAGGGGAGGGAATGGCTACACCTTC.